This T cell receptor beta chain was obtained from a study of neurological immune-mediated disorders. Study results and limitations: No expanded-clone CDR3 amino acid sequence recurred across subjects, suggesting private TCR-beta repertoires. The greatest degree of TCR clonal expansion was observed in HTLV-1-associated myelopathy, with the lowest in multiple sclerosis, below that of healthy controls.

A word on this clonotype: Its antigen is undetermined. One junction end does not reproduce the germline sequence, and a read error may be involved.

The cDNA came from 5'RACE with 10-nucleotide random UMIs. The yield of each sequencing run was over 160 million TCR-beta sequences from 15-18 subjects. MiXCR was run by TCRdb on the 5' RACE reads, yielding one entry per CDR3 protein. The table has approximately 50,000 distinct CDR3 sequences, 10% seen once; the top ten hold approximately 5%. The CDR3 extends over 11 amino acids. Per germline, CDR1 SEHNR and CDR2 FQNEAQ (reference sequence). This receptor was identified in a man aged 70-80 years with HTLV-1-associated myelopathy (HAM/TSP). The rearrangement joins TRBV7-9 to TRBJ2-2; D is perhaps TRBD1 or TRBD2 (5 bases each). The sample was PBMCs. The CDR3 sequence is CASRWTGALFF. As DNA, the CDR3 is TGTGCCAGCAGGTGGACCGGGGCGCTGTTTTTT.